The 3 T cell receptor beta chains below all came from one sample that was sequenced in a study of T cell responses to AZD1222 COVID-19 vaccine. TCRdb's copy holds only in-frame clones and misses some; the assay was immunoSEQ multiplex PCR. The top ten hold 4% to 4.5% of the sample, which has about 120,000 clones, 80% to 95% seen once. This specimen was peripheral blood, taken 28 days after the second dose of the MenACWY control vaccine. These receptors originate from an adult who received the MenACWY meningococcal vaccine as a control.

This chain uses TRBV5-1 with TRBJ2-5, with TRBD2 matching 9 bases. V shed 4 bases and J 5 bases; nucleotides not matched to a gene: 3. Germline assignment: CDR1 SGHRS and CDR2 YFSETQ. CDR3 size: 13 residues. This chain's CDR3 is CASSLGLAETQYF. CDR3 bases: TGCGCCAGCAGCCTGGGACTAGCTGAGACCCAGTACTTC.

V gene TRBV5-1 combines with J gene TRBJ1-4, with D maybe TRBD1 (5 bases). This CDR3 region has 16 residues. Germline CDR1 and CDR2: SGHRS and YFSETQ. Deletions cut 0 bases from V and 0 bases from J, with 9 bases between. This chain's CDR3 is CASSLGGPATNEKLFF. Written as DNA, the CDR3 is TGCGCCAGCAGCTTGGGGGGCCCCGCAACTAATGAAAAACTGTTTTTT.

The chain couples TRBV19 to TRBJ1-3; the D gene is possibly TRBD1 (6 bases). The CDR3 has 14 amino acids. V gave up 7 bases and J gave up 3 bases, with 13 bases separating them. Germline CDR1 LNHDA, CDR2 SQIVND (reference sequence). The CDR3 spells CASTGTSVGNTIYF. DNA of the CDR3: TGTGCCAGTACCGGGACAAGCGTTGGAAACACCATATATTTT.